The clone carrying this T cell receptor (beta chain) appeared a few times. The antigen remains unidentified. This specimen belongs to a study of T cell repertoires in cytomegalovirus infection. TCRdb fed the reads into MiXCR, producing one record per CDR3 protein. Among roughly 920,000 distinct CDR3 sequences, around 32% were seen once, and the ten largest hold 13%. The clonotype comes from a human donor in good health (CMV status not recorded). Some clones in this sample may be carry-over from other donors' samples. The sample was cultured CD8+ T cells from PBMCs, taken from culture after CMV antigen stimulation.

The CDR3 sequence: CASSYSGQGLNTGELFF. The CDR3 DNA is TGTGCCAGCAGTTACTCAGGACAGGGGTTAAACACCGGGGAGCTGTTTTTT. The rearrangement uses TRBV6-5 and TRBJ2-2; 9 bases agree with TRBD1. The CDR3 consists of 17 residues. The V and J ends lost 0 bases and 2 bases, in that order; junction bases with no gene match: 4. CDR1 and CDR2 (germline): MNHEY, SVGAGI.